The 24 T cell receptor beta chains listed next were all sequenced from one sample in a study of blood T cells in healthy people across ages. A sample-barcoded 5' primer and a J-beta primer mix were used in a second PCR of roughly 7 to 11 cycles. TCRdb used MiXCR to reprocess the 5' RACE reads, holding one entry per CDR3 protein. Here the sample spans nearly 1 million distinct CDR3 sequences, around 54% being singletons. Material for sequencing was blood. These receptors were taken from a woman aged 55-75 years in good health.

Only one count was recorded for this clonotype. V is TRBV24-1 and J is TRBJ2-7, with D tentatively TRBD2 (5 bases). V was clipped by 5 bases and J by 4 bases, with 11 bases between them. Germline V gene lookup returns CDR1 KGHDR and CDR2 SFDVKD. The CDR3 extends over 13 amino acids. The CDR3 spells CATSAALGYEQYF. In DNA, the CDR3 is TGTGCCACCAGTGCCGCACTAGGATACGAGCAGTACTTC.

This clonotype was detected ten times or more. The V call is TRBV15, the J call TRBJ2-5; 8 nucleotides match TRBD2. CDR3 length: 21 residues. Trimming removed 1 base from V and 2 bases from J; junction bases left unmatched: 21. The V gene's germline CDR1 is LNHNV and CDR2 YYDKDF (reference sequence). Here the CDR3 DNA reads TGTGCCACCAGCAGAGTCAGTCCGGGGGGGACACTATCCCTAAAACAAGAGACCCAGTACTTC. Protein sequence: CATSRVSPGGTLSLKQETQYF.

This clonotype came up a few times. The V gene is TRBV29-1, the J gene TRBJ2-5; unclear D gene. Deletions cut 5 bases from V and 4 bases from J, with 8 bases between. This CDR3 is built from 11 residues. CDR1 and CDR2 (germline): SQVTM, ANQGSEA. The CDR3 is CSVRSGETQYF. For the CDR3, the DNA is TGCAGCGTTCGGAGTGGAGAGACCCAGTACTTC.

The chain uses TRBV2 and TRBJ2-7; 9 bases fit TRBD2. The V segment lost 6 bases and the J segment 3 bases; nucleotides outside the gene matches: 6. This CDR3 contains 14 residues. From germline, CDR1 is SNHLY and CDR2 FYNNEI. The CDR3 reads CASRRREGNYEQYF. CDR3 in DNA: TGTGCCAGCAGGAGGCGGGAGGGCAACTACGAGCAGTACTTC.

CDR3: CSARKGGSYNEQYF. The DNA for the CDR3 is TGCAGTGCTAGGAAGGGTGGGTCCTACAATGAGCAGTACTTC. V and J are TRBV20-1 and TRBJ2-7; D is uncertain. The length of the CDR3 is 14 residues. Trimming took 3 bases from V and 7 from J, leaving 19 bases between them. Germline CDR1 reads DFQATT; CDR2 reads SNEGSKA (reference sequence).

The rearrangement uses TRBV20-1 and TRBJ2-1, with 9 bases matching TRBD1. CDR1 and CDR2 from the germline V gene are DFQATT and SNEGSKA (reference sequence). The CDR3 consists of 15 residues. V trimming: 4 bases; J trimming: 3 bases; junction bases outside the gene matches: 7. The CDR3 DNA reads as TGCAGTGCTACCCGGGACAGGGTGATCTACAATGAGCAGTTCTTC. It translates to CSATRDRVIYNEQFF.

The CDR3 loop is CATSRGRGTGTEKLFF. In nucleotides, the CDR3 is TGTGCCACCAGCAGGGGCCGAGGGACAGGAACTGAAAAACTGTTTTTT. V is TRBV15 and J is TRBJ1-4; 8 bases map to TRBD1. With V trimmed by 3 bases and J by 7 bases, 10 bases remained unmatched. This CDR3 region has 16 residues. Per the germline V gene, CDR1 is LNHNV and CDR2 is YYDKDF (reference sequence).

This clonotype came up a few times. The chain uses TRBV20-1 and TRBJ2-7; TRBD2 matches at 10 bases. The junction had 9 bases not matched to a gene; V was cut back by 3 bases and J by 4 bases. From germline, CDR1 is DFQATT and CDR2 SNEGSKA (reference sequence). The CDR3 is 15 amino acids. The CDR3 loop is CSARPGASGSYEQYF. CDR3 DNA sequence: TGCAGTGCTAGGCCCGGGGCTAGCGGGAGTTACGAGCAGTACTTC.

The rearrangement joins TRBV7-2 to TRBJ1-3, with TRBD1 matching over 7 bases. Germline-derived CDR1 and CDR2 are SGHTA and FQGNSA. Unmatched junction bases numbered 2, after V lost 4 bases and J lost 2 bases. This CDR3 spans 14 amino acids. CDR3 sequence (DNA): TGTGCCAGCAGCTCGGGACAGACTGGAAACACCATATATTTT. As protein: CASSSGQTGNTIYF. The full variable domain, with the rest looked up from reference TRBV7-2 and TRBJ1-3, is GAGVSQSPSNKVTEKGKDVELRCDPISGHTALYWYRQSLGQGLEFLIYFQGNSAPDKSGLPSDRFSAERTGGSVSTLTIQRTQQEDSAVYLCASSSGQTGNTIYFGEGSWLTVV.

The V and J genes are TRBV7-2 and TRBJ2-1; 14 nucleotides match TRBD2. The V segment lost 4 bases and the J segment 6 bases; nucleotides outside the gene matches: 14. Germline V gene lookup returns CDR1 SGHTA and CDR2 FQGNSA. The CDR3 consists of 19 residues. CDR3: CASSSQSGTSGRVINEQFF. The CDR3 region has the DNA TGTGCCAGCAGCTCGCAATCCGGGACTAGCGGGAGAGTAATCAATGAGCAGTTCTTC.

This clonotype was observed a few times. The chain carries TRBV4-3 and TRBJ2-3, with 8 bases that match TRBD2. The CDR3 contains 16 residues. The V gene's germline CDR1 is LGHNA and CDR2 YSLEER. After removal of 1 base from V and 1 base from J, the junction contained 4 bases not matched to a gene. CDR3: CASSQGAGGRTDTQYF. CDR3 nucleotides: TGCGCCAGCAGCCAAGGGGCGGGAGGCCGCACAGATACGCAGTATTTT.

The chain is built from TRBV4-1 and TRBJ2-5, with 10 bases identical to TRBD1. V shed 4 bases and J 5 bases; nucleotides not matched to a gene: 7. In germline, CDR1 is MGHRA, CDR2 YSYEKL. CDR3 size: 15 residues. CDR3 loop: CASSPRQGASETQYF. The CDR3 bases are TGCGCCAGCAGCCCCAGACAGGGGGCTAGCGAGACCCAGTACTTC.

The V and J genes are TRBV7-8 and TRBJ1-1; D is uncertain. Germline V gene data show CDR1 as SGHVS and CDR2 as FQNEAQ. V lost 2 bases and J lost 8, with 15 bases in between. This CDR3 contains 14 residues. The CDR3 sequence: CASSLSPSSVEAFF. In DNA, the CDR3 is TGTGCCAGCAGCTTATCTCCGTCATCAGTGGAAGCTTTCTTT.

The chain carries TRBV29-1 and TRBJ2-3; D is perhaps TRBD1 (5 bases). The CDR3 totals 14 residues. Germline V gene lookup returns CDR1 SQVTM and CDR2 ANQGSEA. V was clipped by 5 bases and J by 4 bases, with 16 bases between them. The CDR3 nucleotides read TGCAGCGTTCGAAGGGGCAGGGTGTCAGATACGCAGTATTTT. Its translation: CSVRRGRVSDTQYF.

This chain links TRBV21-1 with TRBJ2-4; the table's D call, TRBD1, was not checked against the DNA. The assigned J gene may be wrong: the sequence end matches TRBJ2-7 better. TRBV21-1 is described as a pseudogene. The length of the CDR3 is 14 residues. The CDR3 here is CASRHPGRGYEQYF. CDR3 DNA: TGTGCCAGCAGACACCCAGGCAGGGGGTACGAGCAGTACTTC.

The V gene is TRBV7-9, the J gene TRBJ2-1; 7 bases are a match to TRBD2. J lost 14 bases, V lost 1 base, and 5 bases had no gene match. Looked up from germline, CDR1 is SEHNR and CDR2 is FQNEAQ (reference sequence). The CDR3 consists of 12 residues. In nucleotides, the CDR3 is TGTGCCAGCAGCTTAGAGGGACTACAGAAGTTCTTC. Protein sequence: CASSLEGLQKFF.

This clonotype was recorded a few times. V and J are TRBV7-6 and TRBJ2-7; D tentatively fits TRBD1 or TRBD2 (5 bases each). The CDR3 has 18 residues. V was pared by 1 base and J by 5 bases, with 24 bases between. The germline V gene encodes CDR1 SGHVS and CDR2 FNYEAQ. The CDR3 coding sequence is TGTGCCAGCAGCTTAGACCGTCGGGGCACCCTAGCCCGAGACGAGCAGTACTTC. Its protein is CASSLDRRGTLARDEQYF.

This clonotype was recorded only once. In nucleotides, the CDR3 is TGCAGCGTCCGACAGGGATACTACGAGCAGTACTTC. Its translation is CSVRQGYYEQYF. V usage is TRBV29-1 and J usage is TRBJ2-4; the match to TRBD1 covers 7 bases. The DNA matches TRBJ2-7 better at its end, which makes the J call doubtful. Germline values: CDR1 SQVTM, CDR2 ANQGSEA. CDR3 length: 12 amino acids.

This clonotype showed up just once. The DNA for the CDR3 is TGTGCCAGCAACGATCCCGCCTACGAGCAGTACTTC. Encoded protein: CASNDPAYEQYF. The rearrangement joins TRBV6-2 or TRBV6-3 to TRBJ2-1; no firm D call. The DNA end lines up better with TRBJ2-7; the J call may be wrong. Germline assignment: CDR1 MNHEY and CDR2 SVGEGT. CDR3 length equals 12 residues.

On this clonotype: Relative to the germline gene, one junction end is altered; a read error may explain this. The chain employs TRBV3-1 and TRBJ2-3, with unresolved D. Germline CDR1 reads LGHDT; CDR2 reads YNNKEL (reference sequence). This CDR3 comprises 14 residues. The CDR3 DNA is TGTGCCAGTAGCCGCGCAGGAACCACAGATACGCAGTATTTT. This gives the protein CASSRAGTTDTQYF.

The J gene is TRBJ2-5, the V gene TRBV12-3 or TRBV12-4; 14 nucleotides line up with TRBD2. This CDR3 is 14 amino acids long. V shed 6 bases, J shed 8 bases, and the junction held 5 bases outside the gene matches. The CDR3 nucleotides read TGTGCCAGCAGCCCGGGACTAGCGGGAGTCACCCAGTACTTC. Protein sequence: CASSPGLAGVTQYF.

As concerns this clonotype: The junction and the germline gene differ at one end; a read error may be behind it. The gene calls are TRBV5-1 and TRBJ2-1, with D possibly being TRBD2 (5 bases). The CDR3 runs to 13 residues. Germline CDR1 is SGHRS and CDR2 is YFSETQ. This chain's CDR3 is CASSPGYTGELFF. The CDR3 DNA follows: TGCGCCAGCAGCCCGGGGTACACCGGGGAGCTGTTCTTC.

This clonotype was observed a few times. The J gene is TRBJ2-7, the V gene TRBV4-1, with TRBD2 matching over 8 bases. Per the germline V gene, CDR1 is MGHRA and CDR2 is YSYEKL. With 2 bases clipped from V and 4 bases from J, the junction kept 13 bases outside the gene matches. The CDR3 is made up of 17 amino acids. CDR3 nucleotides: TGCGCCAGCAGCCAATTCTCCCCGGGCGGGAGGAGGTACGAGCAGTACTTC. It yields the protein CASSQFSPGGRRYEQYF.

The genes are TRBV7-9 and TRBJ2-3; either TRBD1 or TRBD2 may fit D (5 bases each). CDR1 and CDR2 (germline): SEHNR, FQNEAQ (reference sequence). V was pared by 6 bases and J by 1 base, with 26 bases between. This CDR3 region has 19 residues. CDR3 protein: CASRLRSGGAVEGTDTQYF. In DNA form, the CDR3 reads TGTGCCAGCAGACTACGCTCTGGGGGAGCGGTCGAAGGCACAGATACGCAGTATTTT.